The 30 T cell receptor beta chains presented below share a single source sample, sequenced in a study of T-cell reconstitution after alpha-beta-depleted transplantation in children. Unique molecular identifiers were used to barcode this TCRbeta library. TCRdb itself ran the PCR reads through MiXCR, one entry per CDR3 protein. The table has around 100,000 distinct CDR3 sequences, 4.5% to 7.5% seen once. This material consisted of PBMCs, mostly from graft donor cells, taken 60 days after TCRalphabeta/CD19-depleted stem cell transplant. The receptors come from a female patient aged 2 to 10 who had a stem cell transplant for Fanconi anemia, so the T cells may come from the graft donor.

This clonotype was detected ten times or more. This sequence joins TRBV20-1 and TRBJ2-1, with 8 positions matching TRBD2. CDR1 is DFQATT and CDR2 is SNEGSKA in the germline V gene (reference sequence). The J segment lost 9 bases and the V segment lost 8 bases, leaving 15 bases of the junction unmatched. The CDR3 extends over 14 amino acids. The CDR3 spells CSTSFQRETGEQFF. In DNA form, the CDR3 reads TGCAGTACCTCCTTTCAGCGGGAGACGGGTGAGCAGTTCTTC.

This clonotype was observed at least ten times. The V and J genes are TRBV5-1 and TRBJ2-1; tentatively, D is TRBD1 (6 bases). The V gene's germline CDR1 is SGHRS and CDR2 YFSETQ. Trimming removed 1 base from V and 4 bases from J, with 12 bases in between. The CDR3 extends over 15 amino acids. This chain's CDR3 is CASSLNTGWYNEQFF. In DNA, the CDR3 is TGCGCCAGCAGCTTGAACACAGGGTGGTACAATGAGCAGTTCTTC.

There are many counts of this clonotype. The rearrangement links TRBV29-1 to TRBJ2-3; 8 nucleotides match TRBD1. Germline V lookup: CDR1 SQVTM, CDR2 ANQGSEA. The CDR3 contains 14 residues. The V gene end was trimmed by 5 bases and the J gene end by 0 bases; junction bases not matched to a gene: 4. The DNA of the CDR3 is TGCAGCGTTACCCGGGACAGGAGCACAGATACGCAGTATTTT. Its protein product is CSVTRDRSTDTQYF.

This clonotype occurred many times. The chain uses TRBV3-1 and TRBJ2-1, with 9 bases identical to TRBD2. J gave up 5 bases and V 6 bases, and 5 bases lay outside the gene matches. CDR1 and CDR2 from the germline V gene are LGHDT and YNNKEL (reference sequence). The CDR3 length is 14 residues. Written as DNA, the CDR3 is TGTGCCAGCAGGATAGCGGGAGCACACAATGAGCAGTTCTTC. Translation: CASRIAGAHNEQFF.

The chain is built from TRBV6-1 and TRBJ1-1, with D perhaps TRBD1 (5 bases). Germline V gene data show CDR1 as MNHNS and CDR2 as SASEGT. The CDR3 consists of 16 residues. V was trimmed by 6 bases and J by 0 bases, leaving 17 bases between them. The DNA for the CDR3 is TGTGCCAGCAGCCCCCTTGCGAGGGGTTTGAACACTGAAGCTTTCTTT. Translation: CASSPLARGLNTEAFF.

This clonotype was seen at least ten times. V is TRBV21-1 and J is TRBJ2-7; TRBD1 is taken as the D call from the table, unchecked against the DNA. TRBV21-1 constitutes a pseudogene. This CDR3 spans 14 amino acids. CDR3 region: CASSKAGADNEQYF. The CDR3, as DNA: TGTGCCAGCAGCAAAGCAGGGGCTGATAACGAGCAGTACTTC.

This clonotype was recorded many times. The chain links TRBV7-3 to TRBJ2-1, with TRBD2 matching over 8 bases. CDR3 length: 17 residues. Per the germline V gene, CDR1 is SGHTA and CDR2 is FQGTGA. The V and J ends lost 2 bases and 0 bases, in that order; junction bases with no gene match: 6. In DNA, the CDR3 is TGTGCCAGCAGCTTACTCGTGACTAGCGACTCCTACAATGAGCAGTTCTTC. Translating gives CASSLLVTSDSYNEQFF.

With respect to this clonotype: With a much larger clone just one base away, this may be a read error. The chain links TRBV29-1 to TRBJ2-4; 11 bases align to TRBD2. Germline loops: CDR1 SQVTM, CDR2 ANQGSEA. Unmatched junction bases numbered 10, after V lost 6 bases and J lost 9 bases. The CDR3 contains 14 residues. The CDR3 here is CSVAPGLAACIQYF. The CDR3 nucleotides read TGCAGCGTAGCCCCGGGACTAGCGGCGTGCATTCAGTACTTC.

This clonotype has a handful of counts. V gene TRBV6-2 or TRBV6-3 combines with J gene TRBJ2-7; 9 nucleotides line up with TRBD2. The germline V gene encodes CDR1 MNHEY and CDR2 SVGEGT. The CDR3 is 16 residues long. V was clipped by 2 bases and J by 2 bases; unmatched bases: 7. CDR3 in amino acids: CASSYPRLAETYEQYF. Written as DNA, the CDR3 is TGTGCCAGCAGTTACCCCCGACTAGCGGAAACCTACGAGCAGTACTTC.

There are a few counts of this clonotype. The V and J genes are TRBV18 and TRBJ2-3; 8 bases align to TRBD2. Germline V gives CDR1 KGHSH, CDR2 LQKENI. Trimming took 6 bases from V and 2 from J; bases not matched to a gene: 7. CDR3 length equals 15 residues. The chain's CDR3 is CASSPNSGITDTQYF. CDR3 sequence (DNA): TGTGCCAGCTCCCCCAATAGCGGGATCACAGATACGCAGTATTTT.

In its sample, this clonotype was seen a few times. J is TRBJ2-2 and V is TRBV6-1; 7 positions agree with TRBD2. Unmatched junction bases numbered 15, after V lost 5 bases and J lost 0 bases. This CDR3 comprises 19 residues. CDR1 is MNHNS, CDR2 SASEGT, per germline. The CDR3 spells CASSLKGTRLAANTGELFF. DNA for the CDR3: TGTGCCAGCAGTCTAAAAGGGACCCGACTAGCAGCGAACACCGGGGAGCTGTTTTTT.

In this sample, this clonotype turned up a few times. The rearrangement uses TRBV20-1 and TRBJ2-3; TRBD2 might be the D (5 bases). Between the trimmed V and J ends, which lost 3 bases and 2 bases, there was a span of 6 bases. The V gene's germline CDR1 is DFQATT and CDR2 SNEGSKA (reference sequence). The CDR3 loop spans 12 amino acids. The CDR3, as DNA: TGCAGTGCTAGGGACTTCACAGATACGCAGTATTTT. Translating it yields CSARDFTDTQYF.

This clonotype was seen many times. The CDR3 loop reads CASSDGNGYTF. DNA of the CDR3: TGTGCCAGCAGTGACGGGAATGGCTACACCTTC. The chain has TRBV25-1 and TRBJ1-2; D is undetermined. V shed 3 bases and J shed 6 bases, with 5 bases lying between them. Germline V gene lookup returns CDR1 MGHDK and CDR2 SYGVNS. CDR3 length: 11 amino acids.

This clonotype was detected ten times or more. The V gene is TRBV28, the J gene TRBJ2-1; 10 bases match TRBD2. Trimming took 6 bases from V and 7 from J; bases not matched to a gene: 9. CDR1 is MDHEN, CDR2 SYDVKM, per germline. The length of the CDR3 is 15 residues. CDR3 residues: CASSPLAGSINEQFF. As DNA, the CDR3 is TGTGCCAGCAGCCCACTAGCGGGATCTATTAATGAGCAGTTCTTC.

The table lists this clonotype with a few counts. The chain is built from TRBV6-5 and TRBJ1-2, with 10 bases fitting TRBD1. Germline CDR1 MNHEY, CDR2 SVGAGI. CDR3 length: 13 amino acids. Trimming took 6 bases from V and 8 from J; bases not matched to a gene: 6. The CDR3 DNA is TGTGCCAGCAGCTACGACAGGGGGCAGGGCTACACCTTC. Encoded protein: CASSYDRGQGYTF.

This clonotype was counted many times. The gene calls are TRBV5-1 and TRBJ2-5, with 10 bases matching TRBD1. The V and J ends lost 1 base and 2 bases, in that order; junction bases with no gene match: 8. CDR3 size: 17 residues. The V gene's germline CDR1 is SGHRS and CDR2 YFSETQ. The CDR3 spells CASSLYPSGQGQETQYF. CDR3 coding DNA: TGCGCCAGCAGCTTGTACCCCTCGGGACAGGGGCAAGAGACCCAGTACTTC.

This clonotype was seen at least ten times. The rearrangement uses TRBV7-8 and TRBJ2-7; TRBD2 aligns across 8 bases. The J segment lost 0 bases and the V segment lost 4 bases, leaving 8 bases of the junction unmatched. From germline, CDR1 is SGHVS and CDR2 FQNEAQ. This CDR3 has 16 amino acids. The CDR3 bases are TGTGCCAGCAGCTCAAGGATAGCGGGACTCTCCTACGAGCAGTACTTC. This sequence encodes CASSSRIAGLSYEQYF.

In its sample, this clonotype was seen a few times. V usage is TRBV25-1 and J usage is TRBJ2-3; 15 bases match TRBD2. Germline CDR1 and CDR2: MGHDK and SYGVNS. This CDR3 has 17 residues. After removal of 4 bases from V and 4 bases from J, the junction contained 6 bases not matched to a gene. The CDR3 region is CASSVGLAGGLSDTQYF. CDR3 DNA: TGTGCCAGCAGTGTAGGACTAGCGGGGGGGTTGTCAGATACGCAGTATTTT.

This clonotype came up a few times. The J gene is TRBJ2-5, the V gene TRBV18; no clear D gene. From germline, CDR1 is KGHSH and CDR2 LQKENI. V shed 3 bases and J shed 2 bases, with 4 bases lying between them. CDR3 length equals 12 residues. The CDR3 loop is CASSPVQETQYF. CDR3 sequence (DNA): TGTGCCAGCTCACCGGTTCAAGAGACCCAGTACTTC. Filled out from reference TRBV18 and TRBJ2-5, the complete variable domain reads NAGVMQNPRHLVRRRGQEARLRCSPMKGHSHVYWYRQLPEEGLKFMVYLQKENIIDESGMPKERFSAEFPKEGPSILRIQQVVRGDSAAYFCASSPVQETQYFGPGTRLLVL.

This clonotype was detected many times. CDR3 sequence: CASSPYDPSYYNEQFF. DNA of the CDR3: TGTGCCAGCAGCCCATACGACCCATCATACTACAATGAGCAGTTCTTC. The chain uses TRBV7-2 and TRBJ2-1; D unclear. Trimming took 5 bases from V and 3 from J, leaving 17 bases between them. The CDR3 loop spans 16 amino acids. Germline values: CDR1 SGHTA, CDR2 FQGNSA. The full variable domain, completed using reference TRBV7-2 and TRBJ2-1, is GAGVSQSPSNKVTEKGKDVELRCDPISGHTALYWYRQSLGQGLEFLIYFQGNSAPDKSGLPSDRFSAERTGGSVSTLTIQRTQQEDSAVYLCASSPYDPSYYNEQFFGPGTRLTVL.

Many counts were recorded for this clonotype. This chain connects TRBV28 to TRBJ1-2; 9 bases align to TRBD1. This CDR3 comprises 17 residues. Germline V CDR1 and CDR2: MDHEN, SYDVKM. V lost 6 bases, J lost 4 bases, and 15 bases stayed unmatched. CDR3 in DNA: TGTGCCAGCAGGAGGACAGGGGCCAACCCAACATTCTATGGCTACACCTTC. This codes for CASRRTGANPTFYGYTF.

J is TRBJ2-3 and V is TRBV28; 7 bases agree with TRBD2. The trim removed 3 bases at V and 1 base at J, leaving 4 bases unmatched. This CDR3 comprises 15 residues. Germline V gene lookup returns CDR1 MDHEN and CDR2 SYDVKM. CDR3 protein: CASSLGGIGTDTQYF. The CDR3 DNA sequence: TGTGCCAGCAGTTTGGGAGGGATAGGCACAGATACGCAGTATTTT. Variable domain in full (rest from reference TRBV28 and TRBJ2-3): DVKVTQSSRYLVKRTGEKVFLECVQDMDHENMFWYRQDPGLGLRLIYFSYDVKMKEKGDIPEGYSVSREKKERFSLILESASTNQTSMYLCASSLGGIGTDTQYFGPGTRLTVL.

There are many counts of this clonotype. The V call is TRBV7-9, the J call TRBJ2-1; 7 nucleotides align to TRBD1. CDR3 length: 15 residues. Germline CDR1 is SEHNR and CDR2 is FQNEAQ (reference sequence). Germline trimming cut 0 bases from V and 3 bases from J; bases unmatched to any gene: 2. CDR3 in DNA: TGTGCCAGCAGCTTAGCTGGGACAGTCTACAATGAGCAGTTCTTC. This sequence encodes CASSLAGTVYNEQFF.

This clonotype was seen a few times. The conserved final phenylalanine or tryptophan is absent from the CDR3, which likely points to a read error. The limits of the CDR3 on the DNA are not certain, so only TCRdb's listed CDR3 is given. The J gene is TRBJ2-5, the V gene TRBV7-9; TRBD1, the D gene given by the table, was not confirmed from the DNA. CDR1 is SEHNR and CDR2 is FQNEAQ in the germline V gene (reference sequence). The CDR3 adds up to 9 amino acids, both ends counted. CDR3 sequence reads: CASSLGAGV.

This clonotype showed up many times. The rearrangement links TRBV20-1 to TRBJ1-1; the D is unclear. V was shortened by 0 bases and J by 1 base, with 9 bases between the two germline ends. This CDR3 is built from 14 residues. Germline V gene sequence: CDR1 DFQATT, CDR2 SNEGSKA (reference sequence). The CDR3 reads CSARDVRGNTEAFF. For the CDR3, the DNA is TGCAGTGCTAGAGATGTACGGGGGAACACTGAAGCTTTCTTT.

This clonotype showed up many times. This rearrangement joins TRBV28 to TRBJ2-1; D uncertain. CDR1 is MDHEN, CDR2 SYDVKM, per germline. CDR3 length: 14 residues. V was trimmed by 4 bases and J by 0 bases, leaving 7 bases between them. The CDR3 loop is CASSSGGSYNEQFF. CDR3 nucleotide sequence: TGTGCCAGCAGTTCGGGTGGCTCCTACAATGAGCAGTTCTTC.

This clonotype appeared many times. The chain couples TRBV18 to TRBJ2-7; 7 nucleotides align to TRBD1. Germline V lookup: CDR1 KGHSH, CDR2 LQKENI. Losses at the gene ends were 3 bases for V and 7 bases for J; bases not matched to a gene: 3. CDR3 length: 12 residues. The CDR3 coding sequence is TGTGCCAGCTCACCGAGACAGGGAGAGCAGTACTTC. Translated: CASSPRQGEQYF.

At least ten counts were recorded for this clonotype. The chain carries TRBV20-1 and TRBJ1-2; maybe TRBD1 (5 bases). V dropped 3 bases and J dropped 4 bases, with 15 bases sitting between them. The germline gives CDR1 DFQATT, CDR2 SNEGSKA (reference sequence). The CDR3 runs to 14 residues. In DNA, the CDR3 is TGCAGTGCTAGTCTTCTTGGGGGGGGCTATGGCTACACCTTC. Its protein product is CSASLLGGGYGYTF.

This sequence joins TRBV7-3 and TRBJ2-5; possibly TRBD2 for D (6 bases). Deletions cut 2 bases from V and 4 bases from J, with 11 bases between. CDR3 size: 14 residues. CDR1 is SGHTA and CDR2 is FQGTGA in the germline V gene. CDR3 residues: CASSLGGGAETQYF. The DNA for the CDR3 is TGTGCCAGCAGCTTAGGTGGAGGGGCAGAGACCCAGTACTTC.

A note on this clonotype: Its ends do not fully match the called genes, so a read error is possible. V is TRBV5-1 and J is TRBJ1-2, with D possibly TRBD1 on 6 matching bases. Germline CDR1 is SGHRS and CDR2 is YFSETQ. This CDR3 spans 15 amino acids. This chain's CDR3 is CASSYPGHLNYDYTF. The CDR3 nucleotides read TGCGCCAGCAGCTACCCGGGACATCTTAACTATGACTACACCTTC.